What follows are 8 T cell receptor beta chains derived from one specimen sequenced in a study of identical twins. TCRdb redid the calling of the 5' RACE reads with MiXCR, one entry per CDR3 protein. The sample holds 400,000 to 550,000 distinct CDR3 sequences, roughly an eighth seen once. This sample also appeared in a second study, on yellow fever vaccine responses in identical twins.

The sequencing input was CD4+ T cells sorted from blood. Source of these receptors: a woman younger than 35 in good health.

The chain employs TRBV9 and TRBJ2-5, with D perhaps TRBD2 (5 bases). With 3 bases removed from V and 5 bases from J, the gap between germline ends came to 11 bases. The CDR3 sequence is 13 residues long. CDR1 and CDR2 (germline): SGDLS, YYNGEE. This CDR3 is CASSEPGRETQYF. CDR3 in DNA: TGTGCCAGCAGCGAGCCGGGAAGGGAGACCCAGTACTTC.

The J gene is TRBJ2-7, the V gene TRBV3-1; 8 bases line up with TRBD2. With V trimmed by 8 bases and J by 2 bases, 2 bases remained unmatched. The germline CDR1 and CDR2 sequences are LGHDT and YNNKEL (reference sequence). The CDR3 loop spans 12 amino acids. The CDR3 loop reads CASGGGTYEQYF. The CDR3 nucleotides read TGTGCCAGCGGCGGGGGGACCTACGAGCAGTACTTC.

This clonotype was recorded a few times. The chain has TRBV4-1 and TRBJ2-1; TRBD1 matches 11 bases. The CDR3 covers 15 residues. V shed 2 bases, J shed 8 bases, and the junction held 5 bases outside the gene matches. CDR1 and CDR2 from the germline V gene are MGHRA and YSYEKL. CDR3 residues: CASSQRTGGLDEQFF. CDR3 nucleotides: TGCGCCAGCAGCCAACGGACAGGGGGCCTCGATGAGCAGTTCTTC.

The CDR3 is CASSLTPSVGPQHF. The CDR3 DNA reads TGTGCCAGCAGCTTAACGCCCTCAGTGGGGCCCCAGCATTTT. V is TRBV5-6 and J is TRBJ1-5; D remains ambiguous. CDR1 and CDR2 from the germline V gene are SGHDT and YYEEEE. V lost 2 bases, J lost 9 bases, and 15 bases lay in between. The CDR3 contains 14 residues.

Only a few counts were recorded for this clonotype. This chain joins TRBV20-1 and TRBJ2-1; 7 nucleotides match TRBD2. Trimming took 5 bases from V and 0 from J; bases not matched to a gene: 4. The CDR3 sequence is 14 residues long. The germline V gene has CDR1 DFQATT and CDR2 SNEGSKA (reference sequence). The CDR3 DNA reads TGCAGTGCTGGAACTAGCGACTCCTACAATGAGCAGTTCTTC. This sequence encodes CSAGTSDSYNEQFF.

The genes are TRBV29-1 and TRBJ2-1; 9 nucleotides line up with TRBD1. The germline gives CDR1 SQVTM, CDR2 ANQGSEA. The length of the CDR3 is 16 residues. J lost 6 bases, V lost 6 bases, and 15 bases had no gene match. CDR3 in amino acids: CSVERTGQGGSNEQFF. CDR3 DNA sequence: TGCAGCGTGGAAAGAACGGGACAGGGCGGGAGCAATGAGCAGTTCTTC.

V and J are TRBV10-3 and TRBJ2-7; a possible D gene is TRBD2 (6 bases). Trimming cost V 2 bases and J 5 bases, with 13 bases left between them. CDR1 ENHRY and CDR2 SYGVKD come from the germline V gene. This CDR3 is built from 14 residues. The CDR3 DNA reads TGTGCCATCAGTGAGGGAGGGACGCTGAACGAGCAGTACTTC. Translation: CAISEGGTLNEQYF.

This clonotype occurred many times. The DNA is omitted, as the CDR3 cannot be located on it reliably, and the CDR3 follows TCRdb's listing. The chain employs TRBV29-1 and TRBJ1-5. The CDR3 is 12 residues long, counting both termini. Germline V gene lookup returns CDR1 SQVTM and CDR2 ANQGSEA. The CDR3 here is CSGYMCNQPQHF.